Presented here are 26 T cell receptor beta chains from one specimen sequenced in a study of blood T cell repertoires in COVID-19. Produced via immunoSEQ multiplex PCR; TCRdb's table is partial and in-frame only. The sample includes some 100,000 clones, approximately 90% of them seen just once. What was sequenced was peripheral blood. All receptors come from a woman older than 75 with active COVID-19.

The chain is built from TRBV20-1 and TRBJ2-1; perhaps TRBD2 as D (5 bases). V dropped 3 bases and J dropped 0 bases, with 9 bases sitting between them. The CDR3 is made up of 14 amino acids. Germline loops: CDR1 DFQATT, CDR2 SNEGSKA (reference sequence). The CDR3 nucleotides read TGCAGTGCTAGTTCGGGGAGCTCCTACAATGAGCAGTTCTTC. It codes for CSASSGSSYNEQFF.

The chain uses TRBV30 and TRBJ2-7; 7 bases align to TRBD2. Per the germline V gene, CDR1 is GTSNPN and CDR2 is SVGIG (reference sequence). The V segment lost 0 bases and the J segment 5 bases; nucleotides outside the gene matches: 10. This CDR3 has 15 amino acids. In nucleotides, the CDR3 is TGTGCCTGGAGTGTACGGCGGGAGTCAGTCCACGAGCAGTACTTC. Translating gives CAWSVRRESVHEQYF.

CDR3 sequence: CASSLSRNQPQHF. The CDR3, as DNA: TGTGCCAGCAGCTTGAGCCGCAATCAGCCCCAGCATTTT. J is TRBJ1-5 and V is TRBV5-6; D is unclear. CDR1 SGHDT and CDR2 YYEEEE come from the germline V gene. V was trimmed by 1 base and J by 2 bases, leaving 4 bases between them. This CDR3 contains 13 residues.

The chain links TRBV4-3 to TRBJ1-6; D ambiguous. The length of the CDR3 is 15 residues. The germline CDR1 and CDR2 sequences are LGHNA and YSLEER. V gave up 0 bases and J gave up 8 bases, with 11 bases separating them. Here the CDR3 reads CASSQDLGTDSPLHF. As DNA, the CDR3 is TGCGCCAGCAGCCAAGATCTTGGTACGGATTCACCCCTCCACTTT.

This clone showed up just a few times. The gene calls are TRBV24-1 and TRBJ2-2; 12 bases match TRBD2. V shed 3 bases, J shed 5 bases, and the junction held 9 bases outside the gene matches. The CDR3 totals 18 residues. Looked up from germline, CDR1 is KGHDR and CDR2 is SFDVKD. CDR3 residues: CATSDVPTSGRGTGELFF. The CDR3 DNA is TGTGCCACCAGTGATGTGCCGACTAGCGGGAGAGGAACCGGGGAGCTGTTTTTT.

V and J are TRBV4-3 and TRBJ1-5; D unresolved. Trimming stripped 2 bases from V and 4 bases from J, with 6 bases between. Germline-derived CDR1 and CDR2 are LGHNA and YSLEER. This CDR3 is built from 13 residues. Here the CDR3 DNA reads TGCGCCAGCAGCCAATCTATGAATCAGCCCCAGCATTTT. Translating it yields CASSQSMNQPQHF.

The rearrangement joins TRBV28 to TRBJ2-3, with D possibly being TRBD2 (6 bases). V lost 3 bases and J 13 bases, leaving 17 bases between the germline ends. Looked up from germline, CDR1 is MDHEN and CDR2 is SYDVKM. The CDR3 loop spans 13 amino acids. This chain's CDR3 is CASSFRRDWEEYF. CDR3 bases: TGTGCCAGCAGTTTTCGGCGGGACTGGGAGGAGTATTTT.

V usage is TRBV27 and J usage is TRBJ1-1; no clear D. V was cut by 1 base and J by 6 bases, with 9 bases left in between. This CDR3 region has 13 residues. The germline V gene has CDR1 MNHEY and CDR2 SMNVEV (reference sequence). CDR3 loop: CASSLFEGPEAFF. Here the CDR3 DNA reads TGTGCCAGCAGTTTATTTGAGGGCCCTGAAGCTTTCTTT.

This chain joins TRBV13 and TRBJ2-7; 10 bases map to TRBD2. The J segment lost 7 bases and the V segment lost 4 bases, leaving 10 bases of the junction unmatched. The CDR3 is 15 residues long. The germline V gene has CDR1 PRHDT and CDR2 FYEKMQ (reference sequence). The CDR3 DNA reads TGTGCCAGCAGCTCCAGCGGGAGGGCGGTCGGGGAGCAGTACTTC. Its protein is CASSSSGRAVGEQYF.

V usage is TRBV28 and J usage is TRBJ1-6; 9 bases are a match to TRBD1. Trimming at V came to 4 bases and at J to 10 bases, leaving 11 bases not matched to a gene. CDR3 size: 16 residues. The germline CDR1 and CDR2 sequences are MDHEN and SYDVKM. In DNA form, the CDR3 reads TGTGCCAGCAGTTCCTCCCTTGGACAGGGGATGTCACCCCTCCACTTT. Translation gives CASSSSLGQGMSPLHF.

The gene calls are TRBV15 and TRBJ2-3, with D possibly TRBD1 on 5 matching bases. Germline values: CDR1 LNHNV, CDR2 YYDKDF (reference sequence). The CDR3 covers 15 residues. The germline V and J ends were trimmed by 5 bases and 2 bases, with 14 bases remaining between them. The CDR3 spells CATSERTINTDTQYF. The CDR3 coding sequence is TGTGCCACCAGCGAGAGGACAATAAACACAGATACGCAGTATTTT.

The V and J genes are TRBV6-5 and TRBJ2-2; TRBD2 matches 9 bases. With 7 bases clipped from V and 4 bases from J, the junction kept 7 bases outside the gene matches. Germline lookup yields CDR1 MNHEY and CDR2 SVGAGI. The CDR3 spans 15 residues. The DNA of the CDR3 is TGTGCCAGCACCCCCGGACTAGCGATCACCGGGGAGCTGTTTTTT. Translating it yields CASTPGLAITGELFF.

The rearrangement uses TRBV3-1 (or the pseudogene TRBV3-2) and TRBJ2-5; tentative D call: TRBD1 (6 bases). Germline V gene data show CDR1 as LGHDT and CDR2 as YNNKEL (reference sequence). This CDR3 is built from 15 residues. V was clipped by 5 bases and J by 0 bases, with 13 bases between them. The CDR3 loop is CASSRGSSNQETQYF. The CDR3 DNA is TGTGCCAGCAGCAGGGGGAGCTCCAACCAAGAGACCCAGTACTTC.

V usage is TRBV9 and J usage is TRBJ2-5, with D perhaps TRBD1 (6 bases). CDR3 length: 14 amino acids. Trimming cost V 2 bases and J 9 bases, with 17 bases left between them. Germline V lookup: CDR1 SGDLS, CDR2 YYNGEE. The CDR3 bases are TGTGCCAGCAGCGTCACCGGGACCGAGGGGGCCCAGTACTTC. Encoded protein: CASSVTGTEGAQYF. Based on the CDR3 plus reference TRBV9 and TRBJ2-5, the full variable domain is DSGVTQTPKHLITATGQRVTLRCSPRSGDLSVYWYQQSLDQGLQFLIQYYNGEERAKGNILERFSAQQFPDLHSELNLSSLELGDSALYFCASSVTGTEGAQYFGPGTRLLVL.

The rearrangement links TRBV19 to TRBJ1-1, with 10 bases lining up with TRBD1. With 4 bases clipped from V and 4 bases from J, the junction kept 12 bases outside the gene matches. Germline V gene data show CDR1 as LNHDA and CDR2 as SQIVND (reference sequence). This CDR3 spans 17 amino acids. CDR3 nucleotides: TGTGCCAGTAGTACCTCGACAGGGGGCAAAAAGGTCACTGAAGCTTTCTTT. Its translation: CASSTSTGGKKVTEAFF.

The sample holds one count of this clone. This rearrangement joins TRBV6-2 or TRBV6-3 to TRBJ2-2; a possible D gene is TRBD1 (6 bases). Germline V lookup: CDR1 MNHEY, CDR2 SVGEGT. The CDR3 extends over 16 amino acids. Trimming removed 6 bases from V and 2 bases from J, with 16 bases in between. CDR3 nucleotides: TGTGCCAGCAGCCGGCGACAGGCACTTAACACCGGGGAGCTGTTTTTT. The encoded protein is CASSRRQALNTGELFF.

V usage is TRBV9 and J usage is TRBJ2-3, with D maybe TRBD1 (6 bases). The CDR3 covers 15 residues. CDR1 is SGDLS, CDR2 YYNGEE, per germline. With 3 bases removed from V and 1 base from J, the gap between germline ends came to 12 bases. The CDR3 DNA is TGTGCCAGCAGCGCTGGGGGACACGGCACAGATACGCAGTATTTT. This sequence encodes CASSAGGHGTDTQYF.

The rearrangement links TRBV4-2 to TRBJ2-7, with a weak D call TRBD1 (5 bases). V was clipped by 5 bases and J by 7 bases, with 18 bases between them. CDR1 is LGHNA and CDR2 is YNFKEQ in the germline V gene. The CDR3 covers 14 residues. The CDR3 here is CASSSGRSPGEQYF. The CDR3 DNA sequence: TGTGCCAGCAGCTCCGGACGGAGTCCAGGGGAGCAGTACTTC.

The V and J genes are TRBV5-4 and TRBJ2-1, with 8 bases aligning to TRBD1. Germline V CDR1 and CDR2: SGHNT, YYREEE (reference sequence). This CDR3 is built from 14 residues. Losses at the gene ends were 1 base for V and 12 bases for J; bases not matched to a gene: 9. Written as DNA, the CDR3 is TGTGCCAGCAGCTTGCGAACAGGGGGAGAAGGGCAGTTCTTC. This sequence encodes CASSLRTGGEGQFF.

The chain recombines TRBV3-1 (or the pseudogene TRBV3-2) with TRBJ1-4; tentative D call: TRBD1 (5 bases). The CDR3 spans 14 residues. Trimming left V 1 base short and J 7 bases short, with 10 bases between. From germline, CDR1 is LGHDT and CDR2 YNNKEL (reference sequence). The CDR3 region is CASSQAGGSEKLFF. CDR3 DNA: TGTGCCAGCAGCCAAGCGGGGGGGAGTGAAAAACTGTTTTTT.

V gene TRBV19 combines with J gene TRBJ1-1, with 8 nucleotides matching TRBD1. J gave up 5 bases and V 5 bases, and 7 bases lay outside the gene matches. The CDR3 is 14 residues long. The germline gives CDR1 LNHDA, CDR2 SQIVND (reference sequence). This CDR3 is CASSAHRGGTEAFF. CDR3 DNA: TGTGCCAGTAGTGCCCACAGGGGGGGGACTGAAGCTTTCTTT.

J is TRBJ2-3 and V is TRBV7-2, with 9 positions matching TRBD2. The V segment lost 4 bases and the J segment 5 bases; nucleotides outside the gene matches: 10. There are 16 residues in the CDR3. Germline V CDR1 and CDR2: SGHTA, FQGNSA. In DNA form, the CDR3 reads TGTGCCAGCAGCTACACCGGGACTAGCAATGGAGATACGCAGTATTTT. Protein sequence: CASSYTGTSNGDTQYF.

This clone was seen once. The chain has TRBV28 and TRBJ2-2; 10 positions agree with TRBD2. Trimming at V came to 2 bases and at J to 3 bases, leaving 15 bases not matched to a gene. CDR1 MDHEN and CDR2 SYDVKM come from the germline V gene. The CDR3 loop spans 20 amino acids. This chain's CDR3 is CASSLGVGLLSGRDTGELFF. The CDR3 DNA reads as TGTGCCAGCAGTTTAGGAGTGGGGCTACTAAGCGGGAGGGACACCGGGGAGCTGTTTTTT.

This sequence joins TRBV10-3 and TRBJ1-5; perhaps TRBD1 as D (5 bases). The CDR3 loop spans 14 amino acids. Germline lookup yields CDR1 ENHRY and CDR2 SYGVKD. Trimming took off 3 bases at V and 6 bases at J, with 12 bases between the two ends. The CDR3 coding sequence is TGTGCCATCAGTGACCCGGGGGAGGTTCAGCCCCAGCATTTT. Its protein product is CAISDPGEVQPQHF.

This clone has more than one count but fewer than ten. In DNA, the CDR3 is TGTGCCAGCAGCCATCAGGGACTAGCGGGAGAAACTCCCTACGAGCAGTACTTC. Translated: CASSHQGLAGETPYEQYF. This rearrangement joins TRBV4-2 to TRBJ2-7, with 14 bases aligning to TRBD2. Germline CDR1 LGHNA, CDR2 YNFKEQ. The trim removed 3 bases at V and 2 bases at J, leaving 9 bases unmatched. The CDR3 is made up of 18 amino acids.

This clone was recorded once. The J gene is TRBJ2-7, the V gene TRBV7-6; 9 bases are shared with TRBD1. The CDR3 contains 19 residues. Germline CDR1 is SGHVS and CDR2 is FNYEAQ. The V gene end was trimmed by 4 bases and the J gene end by 4 bases; junction bases not matched to a gene: 20. The CDR3 sequence: CASSSLRGTGTGSYYEQYF. The CDR3 bases are TGTGCCAGCAGCTCCCTCCGGGGGACAGGGACCGGTTCTTATTACGAGCAGTACTTC.